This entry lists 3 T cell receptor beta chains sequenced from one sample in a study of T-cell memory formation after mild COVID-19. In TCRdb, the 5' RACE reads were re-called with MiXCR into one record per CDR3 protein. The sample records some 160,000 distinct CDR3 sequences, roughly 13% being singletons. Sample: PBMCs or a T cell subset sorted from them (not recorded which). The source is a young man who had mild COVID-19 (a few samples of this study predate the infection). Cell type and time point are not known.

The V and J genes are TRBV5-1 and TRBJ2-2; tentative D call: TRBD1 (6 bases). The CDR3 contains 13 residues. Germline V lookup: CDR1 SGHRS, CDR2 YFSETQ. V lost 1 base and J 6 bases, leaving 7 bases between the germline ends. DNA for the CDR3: TGCGCCAGCAGCTTGTGGGGGCCCGGGGAGCTGTTTTTT. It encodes CASSLWGPGELFF.

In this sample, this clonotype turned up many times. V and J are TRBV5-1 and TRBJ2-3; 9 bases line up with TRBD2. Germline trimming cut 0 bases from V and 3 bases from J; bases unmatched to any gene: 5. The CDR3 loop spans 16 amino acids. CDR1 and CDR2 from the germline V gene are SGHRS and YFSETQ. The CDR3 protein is CASSLDPGLATDTQYF. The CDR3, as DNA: TGCGCCAGCAGCTTGGATCCGGGACTAGCAACAGATACGCAGTATTTT.

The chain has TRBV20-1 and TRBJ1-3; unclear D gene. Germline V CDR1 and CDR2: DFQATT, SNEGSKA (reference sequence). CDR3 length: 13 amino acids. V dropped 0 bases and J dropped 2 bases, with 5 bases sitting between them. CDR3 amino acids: CSARDYPGNTIYF. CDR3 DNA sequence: TGCAGTGCTAGAGACTATCCTGGAAACACCATATATTTT.